The 2 T cell receptor beta chains below were found in one sample sequenced in a study of blood T cell repertoires in COVID-19. Profiled with immunoSEQ multiplex PCR; TCRdb holds only in-frame clones, not every one. The sample has 200,000 to 300,000 clones, approximately 83% seen once. The sequenced material came from PBMCs or T cells enriched from blood (not recorded which). The receptors come from a woman in her forties with acute COVID-19.

This chain connects TRBV9 to TRBJ1-2, with 9 bases aligning to TRBD1. CDR1 SGDLS and CDR2 YYNGEE come from the germline V gene. CDR3 size: 14 residues. Trimming removed 4 bases from V and 4 bases from J; junction bases left unmatched: 5. CDR3 in amino acids: CASSIKDRGYGYTF. The CDR3 DNA reads TGTGCCAGCAGCATAAAGGACAGGGGCTATGGCTACACCTTC.

The chain combines TRBV12-3 or TRBV12-4 with TRBJ1-2; possibly TRBD1 for D (6 bases). The ends were cut back, 5 bases at V and 7 bases at J, with 14 bases in the middle. The CDR3 spans 13 residues. CDR3 sequence: CASSTKTGSGYTF. DNA for the CDR3: TGTGCCAGCAGTACTAAAACAGGGAGTGGCTACACCTTC.